Presented here are 21 T cell receptor beta chains from one specimen sequenced in a study of a mutant IDH1 vaccine in newly diagnosed glioma. The repertoire was sequenced with immunoSEQ multiplex PCR; TCRdb's copy has only in-frame clones and lacks some. The sample lists around 92,000 clones; 83% were seen once. The sample's time point: baseline, week 1 (first vaccination visit). Treatment indicated: pre-vaccination baseline after standard-of-care therapy. Source: PBMCs, taken from a glioma patient treated with radiotherapy, temozolomide or both. All receptors derive from a woman in her fifties or sixties with glioma.

The rearrangement joins TRBV18 to TRBJ2-3; D unresolved. The CDR3 extends over 17 amino acids. The germline V gene has CDR1 KGHSH and CDR2 LQKENI. Between the trimmed V and J ends, which lost 0 bases and 3 bases, there was a span of 16 bases. CDR3 region: CASSPPGMVKGTDTQYF. The CDR3 DNA is TGTGCCAGCTCACCACCGGGAATGGTAAAAGGTACAGATACGCAGTATTTT. Filled out from reference TRBV18 and TRBJ2-3, the complete variable domain reads NAGVMQNPRHLVRRRGQEARLRCSPMKGHSHVYWYRQLPEEGLKFMVYLQKENIIDESGMPKERFSAEFPKEGPSILRIQQVVRGDSAAYFCASSPPGMVKGTDTQYFGPGTRLTVL.

This clone has only one observation. The gene calls are TRBV7-8 and TRBJ2-7; 9 positions agree with TRBD1. The trim removed 5 bases at V and 5 bases at J, leaving 7 bases unmatched. This CDR3 spans 14 amino acids. CDR1 is SGHVS and CDR2 is FQNEAQ in the germline V gene. The CDR3 DNA reads as TGTGCCAGCAGCCTTCGGACAGGGGTCGACGAGCAGTACTTC. Its translation: CASSLRTGVDEQYF.

The table lists this clone with a count of one. The chain recombines TRBV5-1 with TRBJ1-2; D not resolved. The V end lost 0 bases, the J end lost 0 bases, and 15 bases lay between the germline ends. CDR1 is SGHRS and CDR2 is YFSETQ in the germline V gene. The CDR3 spans 17 residues. The chain's CDR3 is CASSLASSRSSNYGYTF. The CDR3 coding sequence is TGCGCCAGCAGCTTGGCCAGCTCCCGATCGTCTAACTATGGCTACACCTTC.

V usage is TRBV28 and J usage is TRBJ1-2; D not certain. V shed 8 bases and J shed 2 bases, with 15 bases lying between them. Germline V gene lookup returns CDR1 MDHEN and CDR2 SYDVKM. CDR3 size: 14 residues. The CDR3: CASRRGGDNYGYTF. The CDR3 bases are TGTGCCAGCCGTCGTGGCGGAGACAACTATGGCTACACCTTC.

This chain links TRBV7-8 with TRBJ2-2; 9 bases agree with TRBD1. Germline V gene data show CDR1 as SGHVS and CDR2 as FQNEAQ. The junction had 5 bases not matched to a gene; V was cut back by 8 bases and J by 1 base. The CDR3 spans 15 residues. This CDR3 is CASGYRGQNTGELFF. The CDR3 nucleotides read TGTGCCAGCGGATACAGGGGGCAGAACACCGGGGAGCTGTTTTTT. The whole variable domain, filled in from reference TRBV7-8 and TRBJ2-2, reads GAGVSQSPRYKVAKRGQDVALRCDPISGHVSLFWYQQALGQGPEFLTYFQNEAQLDKSGLPSDRFFAERPEGSVSTLKIQRTQQEDSAVYLCASGYRGQNTGELFFGEGSRLTVL.

V usage is TRBV19 and J usage is TRBJ2-7; either TRBD1 or TRBD2 may supply D (5 bases each). V lost 6 bases and J lost 3, with 18 bases in between. The germline CDR1 and CDR2 sequences are LNHDA and SQIVND (reference sequence). The CDR3 length is 15 residues. The CDR3 nucleotides are TGTGCCAGTAGGGGGGTTAGGGACCGCATCTACGAGCAGTACTTC. Amino acids: CASRGVRDRIYEQYF.

This chain uses TRBV2 with TRBJ1-5; D ambiguous. Per germline, CDR1 SNHLY and CDR2 FYNNEI. The CDR3 loop spans 14 amino acids. Trimming removed 7 bases at V and 2 bases at J, with 12 bases between. The CDR3 DNA follows: TGTGCCAGCAACCTCCCCGGACGCAATCAGCCCCAGCATTTT. Translation: CASNLPGRNQPQHF.

Here the CDR3 reads CASSLGQLNTGELFF. CDR3 coding DNA: TGTGCCAGCAGCTTAGGACAGCTGAACACCGGGGAGCTGTTTTTT. The chain employs TRBV7-9 and TRBJ2-2, with a tentative D call TRBD1 (5 bases). Trimming pared 1 base from V and 1 base from J, leaving 7 bases between. From germline, CDR1 is SEHNR and CDR2 FQNEAQ (reference sequence). The CDR3 consists of 15 residues.

This chain connects TRBV7-2 to TRBJ2-7; no clear D. The ends were cut back, 5 bases at V and 7 bases at J, with 12 bases in the middle. The CDR3 spans 12 residues. Germline assignment: CDR1 SGHTA and CDR2 FQGNSA. In nucleotides, the CDR3 is TGTGCCAGCAGCCCTCCCGGAAGAGAGCAGTACTTC. Translated: CASSPPGREQYF. The complete variable domain, with remaining parts taken from reference TRBV7-2 and TRBJ2-7, reads GAGVSQSPSNKVTEKGKDVELRCDPISGHTALYWYRQSLGQGLEFLIYFQGNSAPDKSGLPSDRFSAERTGGSVSTLTIQRTQQEDSAVYLCASSPPGREQYFGPGTRLTVT.

The chain couples TRBV7-3 to TRBJ1-1; possibly TRBD1 for D (6 bases). Trimming stripped 5 bases from V and 2 bases from J, with 15 bases between. The CDR3 runs 15 residues. The germline V gene encodes CDR1 SGHTA and CDR2 FQGTGA. CDR3 sequence reads: CASSLPNRVNTEAFF. The CDR3 DNA sequence: TGTGCCAGCAGCCTGCCAAACAGGGTAAACACTGAAGCTTTCTTT.

This clone has only one observation. This chain uses TRBV19 with TRBJ2-7; 7 bases align to TRBD1. Germline CDR1 reads LNHDA; CDR2 reads SQIVND (reference sequence). Germline trimming cut 2 bases from V and 0 bases from J; bases unmatched to any gene: 7. This CDR3 region has 16 residues. The CDR3 reads CASSIRGQQYSYEQYF. CDR3 in DNA: TGTGCCAGTAGTATACGGGGACAGCAATACTCCTACGAGCAGTACTTC.

This clone was found a few times. V is TRBV25-1 and J is TRBJ1-5; tentatively, D is TRBD1 (6 bases). The CDR3 covers 13 residues. The V gene's germline CDR1 is MGHDK and CDR2 SYGVNS. V lost 7 bases to trimming and J lost 5 bases, with 12 bases between them. The CDR3 DNA reads as TGTGCCAGCACCCAGGACAGCTATCAGCCCCAGCATTTT. Encoded protein: CASTQDSYQPQHF. The entire variable domain, with the rest obtained from reference TRBV25-1 and TRBJ1-5, is as follows: EADIYQTPRYLVIGTGKKITLECSQTMGHDKMYWYQQDPGMELHLIHYSYGVNSTEKGDLSSESTVSRIRTEHFPLTLESARPSHTSQYLCASTQDSYQPQHFGDGTRLSIL.

This chain joins TRBV30 and TRBJ2-3, with D unresolved. V was trimmed by 3 bases and J by 0 bases, leaving 7 bases between them. The CDR3 spans 13 residues. Germline V gene data show CDR1 as GTSNPN and CDR2 as SVGIG (reference sequence). The DNA for the CDR3 is TGTGCCTGGAGGCTAGGGAGCACAGATACGCAGTATTTT. Translated: CAWRLGSTDTQYF. The full variable domain, completed using reference TRBV30 and TRBJ2-3, is SQTIHQWPATLVQPVGSPLSLECTVEGTSNPNLYWYRQAAGRGLQLLFYSVGIGQISSEVPQNLSASRPQDRQFILSSKKLLLSDSGFYLCAWRLGSTDTQYFGPGTRLTVL.

This chain uses TRBV5-1 with TRBJ2-3; no definite D call. The CDR3 spans 14 residues. Germline lookup yields CDR1 SGHRS and CDR2 YFSETQ. With 0 bases removed from V and 4 bases from J, the gap between germline ends came to 9 bases. CDR3: CASSLVIGPDTQYF. In DNA form, the CDR3 reads TGCGCCAGCAGCTTGGTGATAGGCCCAGATACGCAGTATTTT.

This chain joins TRBV6-5 and TRBJ2-3; the match to TRBD2 covers 10 bases. V was clipped by 5 bases and J by 6 bases; unmatched bases: 5. This CDR3 has 14 amino acids. Looked up from germline, CDR1 is MNHEY and CDR2 is SVGAGI. The chain's CDR3 is CASSRLAGDDTQYF. As DNA, the CDR3 is TGTGCCAGCAGTCGCCTAGCGGGGGATGATACGCAGTATTTT.

This clone appeared a few times. The V call is TRBV9, the J call TRBJ1-5; TRBD1 is a possible D gene (6 bases). CDR1 SGDLS and CDR2 YYNGEE come from the germline V gene. The V end lost 3 bases, the J end lost 4 bases, and 14 bases lay between the germline ends. The CDR3 sequence is 15 residues long. This chain's CDR3 is CASSAGTIGNQPQHF. The CDR3 DNA reads as TGTGCCAGCAGCGCCGGGACAATCGGAAATCAGCCCCAGCATTTT.

The V call is TRBV15, the J call TRBJ1-2, with 10 bases fitting TRBD1. Looked up from germline, CDR1 is LNHNV and CDR2 is YYDKDF (reference sequence). The V and J ends lost 3 bases and 6 bases, in that order; junction bases with no gene match: 10. This CDR3 comprises 16 residues. CDR3 loop: CATSSARQGAGDGYTF. CDR3 sequence (DNA): TGTGCCACCAGCAGCGCTAGACAGGGGGCTGGAGATGGCTACACCTTC. Full variable domain (remainder filled in from reference TRBV15 and TRBJ1-2): DAMVIQNPRYQVTQFGKPVTLSCSQTLNHNVMYWYQQKSSQAPKLLFHYYDKDFNNEADTPDNFQSRRPNTSFCFLDIRSPGLGDTAMYLCATSSARQGAGDGYTFGSGTRLTVV.

The CDR3 is CASSSTGASYNEQFF. CDR3 DNA: TGTGCCAGCAGTTCGACAGGGGCCTCCTACAATGAGCAGTTCTTC. J is TRBJ2-1 and V is TRBV27, with TRBD1 matching over 8 bases. The V gene end was trimmed by 4 bases and the J gene end by 0 bases; junction bases not matched to a gene: 2. The length of the CDR3 is 15 residues. Germline assignment: CDR1 MNHEY and CDR2 SMNVEV (reference sequence).

The chain uses TRBV27 and TRBJ2-7; 8 bases are a match to TRBD1. J was trimmed by 4 bases and V by 5 bases; bases with no gene match: 10. The CDR3 has 15 amino acids. In germline, CDR1 is MNHEY, CDR2 SMNVEV (reference sequence). DNA for the CDR3: TGTGCCAGCAGTGGGCGGACAGGGAATAGTTACGAGCAGTACTTC. Translation: CASSGRTGNSYEQYF.

This clone has more than one count but fewer than ten. V gene TRBV5-1 combines with J gene TRBJ1-5; D remains unclear. CDR3 length: 15 amino acids. Trimming pared 4 bases from V and 1 base from J, leaving 12 bases between. Germline V CDR1 and CDR2: SGHRS, YFSETQ. The CDR3 nucleotides are TGCGCCAGCAGCATTGGGTCCGTCAGCAATCAGCCCCAGCATTTT. It encodes CASSIGSVSNQPQHF.

The DNA of the CDR3 is TGTGCCAGCAGTACTCTCCTCGGGACAGGGGGCAATGAGCAGTTCTTC. It is translated as CASSTLLGTGGNEQFF. J is TRBJ2-1 and V is TRBV27; 11 positions match TRBD1. The CDR3 runs 16 residues. V was clipped by 5 bases and J by 6 bases; unmatched bases: 9. Germline values: CDR1 MNHEY, CDR2 SMNVEV (reference sequence).